This T cell receptor beta chain was profiled in a study of blood T cells in healthy people across ages. General study results and limits: It was found that TCR beta diversity correlated strongly with the percentage of naive T cells.

A sample-barcoded 5' primer and a J-beta primer mix were used in a second PCR of about 7 to 12 cycles. The authors tagged each cDNA molecule using a template-switch adaptor with 12 random nucleotides. Each CDR3 protein gets one entry after TCRdb re-called the 5' RACE reads with MiXCR. The repertoire holds roughly 720,000 distinct CDR3 sequences, with about 53% as singletons. The CDR3 length is 17 residues. Per germline, CDR1 MNHEY and CDR2 SVGEGT. V was cut by 8 bases and J by 0 bases, with 20 bases left in between. This clonotype has more than one count but fewer than ten. Its target is unknown. Peripheral blood samples of around 9.3 milliliters were drawn from each donor. Total RNA extracted from each sample amounted to at least 6 micrograms.

The chain carries TRBV6-2 or TRBV6-3 and TRBJ2-1, with a weak D call TRBD2 (6 bases). The sequenced sample was blood. This TCR derives from a man older than 75 in good health. The CDR3 spells CASGTASTSLSYNEQFF. CDR3 in DNA: TGTGCCAGCGGGACTGCCAGCACCTCTCTCTCCTACAATGAGCAGTTCTTC.